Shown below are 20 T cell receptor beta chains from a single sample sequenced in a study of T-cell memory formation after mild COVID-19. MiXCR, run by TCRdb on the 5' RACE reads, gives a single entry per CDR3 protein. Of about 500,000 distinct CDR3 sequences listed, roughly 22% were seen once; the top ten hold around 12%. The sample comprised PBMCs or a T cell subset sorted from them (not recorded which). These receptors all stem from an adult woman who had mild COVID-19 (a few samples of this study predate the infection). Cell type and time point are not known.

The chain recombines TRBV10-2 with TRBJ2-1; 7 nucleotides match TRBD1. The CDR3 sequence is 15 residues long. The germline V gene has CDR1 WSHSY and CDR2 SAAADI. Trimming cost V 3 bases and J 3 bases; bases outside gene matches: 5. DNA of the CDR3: TGCGCCAGCAGTGATCTGGGGACAGACTACAATGAGCAGTTCTTC. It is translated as CASSDLGTDYNEQFF.

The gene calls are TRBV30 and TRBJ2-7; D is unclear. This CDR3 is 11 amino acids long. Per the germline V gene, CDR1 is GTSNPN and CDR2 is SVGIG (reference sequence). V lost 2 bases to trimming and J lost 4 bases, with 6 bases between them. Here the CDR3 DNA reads TGTGCCTGGAGTAAACCGTACGAGCAGTACTTC. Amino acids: CAWSKPYEQYF. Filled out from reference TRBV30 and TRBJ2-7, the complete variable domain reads SQTIHQWPATLVQPVGSPLSLECTVEGTSNPNLYWYRQAAGRGLQLLFYSVGIGQISSEVPQNLSASRPQDRQFILSSKKLLLSDSGFYLCAWSKPYEQYFGPGTRLTVT.

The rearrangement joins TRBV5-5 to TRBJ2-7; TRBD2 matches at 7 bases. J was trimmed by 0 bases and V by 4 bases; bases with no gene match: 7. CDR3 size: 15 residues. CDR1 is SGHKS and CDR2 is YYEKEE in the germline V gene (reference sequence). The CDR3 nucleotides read TGTGCCAGCAGCGCGGGAGATTTAAGCTCCTACGAGCAGTACTTC. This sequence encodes CASSAGDLSSYEQYF.

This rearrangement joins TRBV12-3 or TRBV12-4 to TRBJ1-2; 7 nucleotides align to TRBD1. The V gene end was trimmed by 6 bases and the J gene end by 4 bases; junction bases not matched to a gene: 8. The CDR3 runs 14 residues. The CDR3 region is CASRSGTDFYGYTF. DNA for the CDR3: TGTGCCAGCAGATCCGGGACAGACTTCTATGGCTACACCTTC.

Here the CDR3 DNA reads TGCAGTGCTAGCCGGGACAGGGGCACAGATACGCAGTATTTT. Amino acid sequence: CSASRDRGTDTQYF. The chain couples TRBV20-1 to TRBJ2-3, with 9 bases identical to TRBD1. The length of the CDR3 is 14 residues. CDR1 is DFQATT, CDR2 SNEGSKA, per germline (reference sequence). The junction had 2 bases not matched to a gene; V was cut back by 3 bases and J by 1 base.

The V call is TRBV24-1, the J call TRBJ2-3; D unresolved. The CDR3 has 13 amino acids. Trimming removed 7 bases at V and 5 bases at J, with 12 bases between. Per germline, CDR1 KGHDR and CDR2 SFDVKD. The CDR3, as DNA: TGTGCCACCAGCGGCCCCCCTGGAGATACGCAGTATTTT. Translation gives CATSGPPGDTQYF.

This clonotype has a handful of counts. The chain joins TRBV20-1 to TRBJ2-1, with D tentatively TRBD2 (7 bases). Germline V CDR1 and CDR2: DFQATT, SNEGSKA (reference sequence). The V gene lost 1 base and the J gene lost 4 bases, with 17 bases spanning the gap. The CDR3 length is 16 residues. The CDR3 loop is CSARGLAGGQYNEQFF. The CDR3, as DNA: TGCAGTGCTAGAGGCCTAGCCGGGGGGCAGTACAATGAGCAGTTCTTC.

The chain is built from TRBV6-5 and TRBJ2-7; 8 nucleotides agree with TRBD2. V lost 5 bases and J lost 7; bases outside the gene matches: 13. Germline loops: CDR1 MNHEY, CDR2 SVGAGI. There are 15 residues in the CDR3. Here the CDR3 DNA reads TGTGCCAGCAGTACACTAACGGGGGGGAAGAGGGAGCAGTACTTC. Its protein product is CASSTLTGGKREQYF.

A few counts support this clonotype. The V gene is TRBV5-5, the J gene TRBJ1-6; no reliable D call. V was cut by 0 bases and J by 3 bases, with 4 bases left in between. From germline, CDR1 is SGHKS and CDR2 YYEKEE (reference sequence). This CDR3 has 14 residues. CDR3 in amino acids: CASSLGIYNSPLHF. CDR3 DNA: TGTGCCAGCAGCTTGGGAATCTATAATTCACCCCTCCACTTT.

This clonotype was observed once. The CDR3 DNA reads TGTGCCAGCAGTTACCGTACCCTTCCTCTTAACACTGAAGCTTTCTTT. Translated: CASSYRTLPLNTEAFF. The V and J genes are TRBV6-5 and TRBJ1-1; no definite D call. CDR1 is MNHEY, CDR2 SVGAGI, per germline. V dropped 2 bases and J dropped 2 bases, with 15 bases sitting between them. The CDR3 loop spans 16 amino acids.

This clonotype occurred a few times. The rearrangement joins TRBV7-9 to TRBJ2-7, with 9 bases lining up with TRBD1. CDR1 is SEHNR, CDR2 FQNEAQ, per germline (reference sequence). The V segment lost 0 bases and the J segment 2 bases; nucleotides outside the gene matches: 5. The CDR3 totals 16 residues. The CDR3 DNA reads TGTGCCAGCAGCTTAGCGAGGAGACAGGGGGCCTACGAGCAGTACTTC. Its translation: CASSLARRQGAYEQYF.

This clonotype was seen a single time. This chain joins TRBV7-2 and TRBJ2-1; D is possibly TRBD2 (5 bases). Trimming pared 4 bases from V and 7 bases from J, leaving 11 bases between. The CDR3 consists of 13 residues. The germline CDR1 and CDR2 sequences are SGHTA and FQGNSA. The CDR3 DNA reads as TGTGCCAGCAGCTCCTCTAGCTGGAATGAGCAGTTCTTC. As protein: CASSSSSWNEQFF. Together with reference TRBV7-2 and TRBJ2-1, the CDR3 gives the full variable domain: GAGVSQSPSNKVTEKGKDVELRCDPISGHTALYWYRQSLGQGLEFLIYFQGNSAPDKSGLPSDRFSAERTGGSVSTLTIQRTQQEDSAVYLCASSSSSWNEQFFGPGTRLTVL.

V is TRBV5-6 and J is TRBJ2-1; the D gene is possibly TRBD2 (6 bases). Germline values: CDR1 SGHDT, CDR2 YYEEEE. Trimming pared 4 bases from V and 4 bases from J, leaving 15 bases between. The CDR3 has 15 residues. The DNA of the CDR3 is TGTGCCAGCAGCCGACTAGGAGGAGATTACAATGAGCAGTTCTTC. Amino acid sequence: CASSRLGGDYNEQFF.

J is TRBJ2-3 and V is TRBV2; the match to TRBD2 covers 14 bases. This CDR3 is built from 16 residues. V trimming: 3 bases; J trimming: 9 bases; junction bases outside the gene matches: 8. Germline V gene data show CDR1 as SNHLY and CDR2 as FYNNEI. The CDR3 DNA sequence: TGTGCCAGCAGTGACCCTGGGACTAGCGGGAGCGGAACGCAGTATTTT. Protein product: CASSDPGTSGSGTQYF.

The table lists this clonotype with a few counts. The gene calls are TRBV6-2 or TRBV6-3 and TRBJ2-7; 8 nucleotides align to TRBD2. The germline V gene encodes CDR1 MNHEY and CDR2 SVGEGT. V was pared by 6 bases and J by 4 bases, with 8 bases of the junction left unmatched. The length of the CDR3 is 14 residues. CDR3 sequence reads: CASSPGLDRYEQYF. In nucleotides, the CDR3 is TGTGCCAGCAGCCCGGGACTAGATCGTTACGAGCAGTACTTC.

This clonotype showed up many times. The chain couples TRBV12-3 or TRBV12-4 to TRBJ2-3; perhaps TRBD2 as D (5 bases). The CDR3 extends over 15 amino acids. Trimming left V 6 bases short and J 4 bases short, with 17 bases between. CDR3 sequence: CASRPDYFPADTQYF. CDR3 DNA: TGTGCCAGCAGACCCGACTACTTCCCCGCAGATACGCAGTATTTT.

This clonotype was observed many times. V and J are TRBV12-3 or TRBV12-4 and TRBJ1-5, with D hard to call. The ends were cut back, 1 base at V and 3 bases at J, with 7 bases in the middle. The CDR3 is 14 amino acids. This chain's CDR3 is CASSLGRYNQPQHF. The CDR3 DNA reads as TGTGCCAGCAGTTTAGGTCGGTACAATCAGCCCCAGCATTTT.

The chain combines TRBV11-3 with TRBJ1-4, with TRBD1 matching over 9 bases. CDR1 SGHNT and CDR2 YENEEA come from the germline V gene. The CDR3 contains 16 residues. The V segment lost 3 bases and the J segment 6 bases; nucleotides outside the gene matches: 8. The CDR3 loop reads CASSFFVGQGDEKLFF. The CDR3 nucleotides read TGTGCCAGCAGCTTTTTTGTGGGACAGGGAGATGAAAAACTGTTTTTT.

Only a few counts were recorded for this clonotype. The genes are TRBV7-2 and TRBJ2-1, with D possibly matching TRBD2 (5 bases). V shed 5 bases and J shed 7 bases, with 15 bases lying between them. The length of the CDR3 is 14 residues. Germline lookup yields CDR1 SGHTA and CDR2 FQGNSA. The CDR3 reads CASSPGLSINEQFF. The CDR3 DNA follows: TGTGCCAGCAGCCCCGGACTCTCGATTAATGAGCAGTTCTTC.

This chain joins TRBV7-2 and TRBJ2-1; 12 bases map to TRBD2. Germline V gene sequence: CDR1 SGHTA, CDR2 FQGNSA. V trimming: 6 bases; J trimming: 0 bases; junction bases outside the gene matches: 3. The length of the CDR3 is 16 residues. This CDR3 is CASSPSGGASYNEQFF. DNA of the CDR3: TGTGCCAGCAGTCCTAGCGGGGGGGCCTCCTACAATGAGCAGTTCTTC. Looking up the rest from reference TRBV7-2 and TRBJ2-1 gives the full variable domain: GAGVSQSPSNKVTEKGKDVELRCDPISGHTALYWYRQSLGQGLEFLIYFQGNSAPDKSGLPSDRFSAERTGGSVSTLTIQRTQQEDSAVYLCASSPSGGASYNEQFFGPGTRLTVL.